The clone carrying this T cell receptor beta chain was seen repeatedly, ten times or more. This entry is derived from a study of CD8 T cells in ankylosing spondylitis. TCRdb passed the 5' RACE reads through MiXCR, listing each CDR3 protein once. The data hold 150,000 to 200,000 distinct CDR3 sequences, with 11% observed a single time. The ends were cut back, 3 bases at V and 0 bases at J, with 8 bases in the middle. CDR3 size: 14 residues. The V gene is TRBV12-3 or TRBV12-4, the J gene TRBJ1-1; D unresolved. The receptor's source is a male donor with ankylosing spondylitis or in good health (not recorded which). Sample: blood, either unsorted or a sorted T cell fraction (not recorded which). This CDR3 is CASSLEGMNTEAFF. In DNA form, the CDR3 reads TGTGCCAGCAGTTTGGAAGGGATGAACACTGAAGCTTTCTTT.